One and the same sample provided the 20 T cell receptor beta chains below, sequenced in a study of tumor-infiltrating lymphocytes in oesophageal squamous cell carcinoma. TCRdb fed the PCR reads into MiXCR, producing one record per CDR3 protein. The sample includes about 3,700 distinct CDR3 sequences, 11% to 15% of them seen just once. The material sequenced was esophageal tumor tissue. The receptors were sampled from a male donor with esophageal squamous cell carcinoma.

Regarding this clonotype: The conserved final phenylalanine or tryptophan is absent from the CDR3, which likely points to a read error. It is unclear where the CDR3 begins or ends on the DNA, so no DNA is shown, and the CDR3 is as TCRdb lists it. The rearrangement uses TRBV14 and TRBJ2-1. The germline gives CDR1 SGHDN, CDR2 FVKESK. Inclusive of both ends, the CDR3 amounts to 16 amino acids. The CDR3: CASSQDYYGNGYTFGS.

This clonotype is labeled large. The chain carries TRBV7-2 and TRBJ2-3; D is perhaps TRBD2 (7 bases). V lost 3 bases and J 5 bases, leaving 12 bases between the germline ends. Germline CDR1 and CDR2: SGHTA and FQGNSA. The CDR3 runs 14 residues. As DNA, the CDR3 is TGTGCCAGCAGCTTCGGGGGGCTTGTAGATACGCAGTATTTT. It translates to CASSFGGLVDTQYF.

Regarding this clonotype: This may come from a read error, since a much larger clone is one base off. The chain recombines TRBV27 with TRBJ2-5; the match to TRBD1 covers 7 bases. The J call could be wrong; TRBJ2-1 is a better fit for the DNA end. The CDR3 is 14 amino acids. Germline V gene sequence: CDR1 MNHEY, CDR2 SMNVEV (reference sequence). CDR3 nucleotide sequence: TGTGCCAGCAGTTTCAGCAGGGGGTATCACGAGCAGTTCTTC. Translating gives CASSFSRGYHEQFF.

This clonotype was recorded at least ten times. The rearrangement joins TRBV14 to TRBJ1-2; 9 nucleotides line up with TRBD1. The trim removed 2 bases at V and 6 bases at J, leaving 10 bases unmatched. This CDR3 comprises 16 residues. Germline V CDR1 and CDR2: SGHDN, FVKESK. The CDR3 loop reads CASSQRIQGAQNGYTF. The CDR3 DNA is TGTGCCAGCAGCCAACGAATACAGGGGGCGCAGAATGGCTACACCTTC.

This clonotype is labeled medium-sized (0.01 to 0.1%). The genes are TRBV7-2 and TRBJ2-3; D perhaps matches TRBD2 (5 bases). This CDR3 is built from 15 residues. Trimming removed 3 bases at V and 7 bases at J, with 17 bases between. The germline CDR1 and CDR2 sequences are SGHTA and FQGNSA. CDR3: CASSFPMGALNTQYF. CDR3 DNA sequence: TGTGCCAGCAGCTTCCCGATGGGAGCCCTAAATACGCAGTATTTT. The whole variable domain, remainder taken from reference TRBV7-2 and TRBJ2-3, is GAGVSQSPSNKVTEKGKDVELRCDPISGHTALYWYRQSLGQGLEFLIYFQGNSAPDKSGLPSDRFSAERTGGSVSTLTIQRTQQEDSAVYLCASSFPMGALNTQYFGPGTRLTVL.

This clonotype is medium-sized (0.01 to 0.1%) in the sample. V is TRBV7-6 and J is TRBJ2-1; 16 bases are a match to TRBD2. CDR1 SGHVS and CDR2 FNYEAQ come from the germline V gene. V was pared by 4 bases and J by 6 bases, with 15 bases of the junction left unmatched. The CDR3 has 20 residues. Written as DNA, the CDR3 is TGTGCCAGCAGCTCTCTAAAGGGACTAGCGGGGGGGGGTAGAGGCAATGAGCAGTTCTTC. Encoded protein: CASSSLKGLAGGGRGNEQFF.

This chain joins TRBV27 and TRBJ1-1; unclear D gene. This CDR3 has 17 amino acids. CDR1 MNHEY and CDR2 SMNVEV come from the germline V gene (reference sequence). V lost 8 bases and J lost 4, with 26 bases in between. CDR3 amino acids: CASGPLGIEGRSTEAFF. The CDR3 region has the DNA TGTGCCAGCGGCCCCCTTGGGATTGAGGGTCGGAGCACTGAAGCTTTCTTT.

Sample share makes this clonotype medium-sized. CDR3 loop: CASSSGGGTGDYNEQFF. The CDR3 nucleotides read TGTGCCAGCAGCTCCGGGGGGGGGACAGGGGATTACAATGAGCAGTTCTTC. The rearrangement uses TRBV7-3 and TRBJ2-1; TRBD1 agrees at 10 bases. This CDR3 comprises 17 residues. V shed 4 bases and J 4 bases; nucleotides not matched to a gene: 10. Germline V gene lookup returns CDR1 SGHTA and CDR2 FQGTGA. Based on the CDR3 plus reference TRBV7-3 and TRBJ2-1, the full variable domain is GAGVSQTPSNKVTEKGKYVELRCDPISGHTALYWYRQSLGQGPEFLIYFQGTGAADDSGLPNDRFFAVRPEGSVSTLKIQRTERGDSAVYLCASSSGGGTGDYNEQFFGPGTRLTVL.

This clonotype was observed many times. Because it lacks the conserved phenylalanine or tryptophan at the end, this CDR3 is likely a read error. No DNA is shown, since the ends of the CDR3 on it are uncertain; the CDR3 is the one TCRdb lists. V usage is TRBV7-8 and J usage is TRBJ2-1; the table gives TRBD1 as D, unverified against the DNA. CDR1 and CDR2 from the germline V gene are SGHVS and FQNEAQ. With termini counted, the CDR3 has 9 amino acids. The CDR3 region is CASSFTRGA.

By sample share, this clonotype is medium-sized. The chain is built from TRBV5-6 and TRBJ2-1; 12 bases map to TRBD2. In germline, CDR1 is SGHDT, CDR2 YYEEEE. This CDR3 has 20 amino acids. Losses at the gene ends were 4 bases for V and 3 bases for J; bases not matched to a gene: 17. The CDR3 protein is CASSPRFHVPTSGGYNEQFF. The CDR3 DNA reads TGTGCCAGCAGCCCACGTTTCCACGTTCCGACTAGCGGGGGCTACAATGAGCAGTTCTTC.

This clonotype was seen at least ten times. The chain uses TRBV12-3 or TRBV12-4 and TRBJ2-1; D gene uncertain. The CDR3 totals 13 residues. V dropped 4 bases and J dropped 4 bases, with 8 bases sitting between them. CDR3 residues: CASSSEIYNEQFF. In nucleotides, the CDR3 is TGTGCCAGCAGTTCAGAGATATACAATGAGCAGTTCTTC.

V is TRBV2 and J is TRBJ1-5, with TRBD1 matching 8 bases. Per germline, CDR1 SNHLY and CDR2 FYNNEI. With 1 base clipped from V and 8 bases from J, the junction kept 7 bases outside the gene matches. The CDR3 has 15 amino acids. The CDR3 here is CASSEGAGGRKPQHF. The DNA of the CDR3 is TGTGCCAGCAGTGAAGGGGCAGGGGGCAGAAAGCCCCAGCATTTT.

In its sample, this clonotype ranks as medium-sized. This chain links TRBV6-1 with TRBJ2-3, with 10 bases that match TRBD2. V trimming: 6 bases; J trimming: 3 bases; junction bases outside the gene matches: 12. Germline CDR1 reads MNHNS; CDR2 reads SASEGT. The CDR3 totals 17 residues. CDR3 DNA: TGTGCCAGCAGCCTCACCCTTACTAGCGGGGTAACAGATACGCAGTATTTT. As protein: CASSLTLTSGVTDTQYF.

This clonotype was observed a handful of times. Here the CDR3 omits its conserved ending phenylalanine or tryptophan, so a read error is the likely source. Because the CDR3's place on the DNA is in doubt, the DNA is left out and the CDR3 is given as listed by TCRdb. The rearrangement uses TRBV4-3 and TRBJ2-1; the table assigns TRBD1, which was not confirmed against the DNA. Per germline, CDR1 LGHNA and CDR2 YSLEER. The CDR3 is 20 residues long, counting both termini. The CDR3 protein is CASSQDTALQSHRFPVQKPS.

This clonotype was counted at least ten times. The CDR3 DNA reads as TGTGCCAGCAGTTACGTCTTAGGCAGCAGCTCTGGGGCCAACGTCCTGACTTTC. Translated, it gives CASSYVLGSSSGANVLTF. The J gene is TRBJ2-6, the V gene TRBV6-6, with D unresolved. Trimming removed 2 bases from V and 0 bases from J, with 14 bases in between. This CDR3 region has 18 residues. Germline values: CDR1 MNHNY, CDR2 SVGAGI (reference sequence).

This clonotype was observed many times. CDR3 loop: CASSALAGSSYNEQFF. The CDR3, as DNA: TGCGCCAGCAGTGCCCTAGCGGGGAGCTCCTACAATGAGCAGTTCTTC. The chain links TRBV10-1 to TRBJ2-1, with 9 nucleotides matching TRBD2. The V and J ends lost 4 bases and 0 bases, in that order; junction bases with no gene match: 4. The CDR3 consists of 16 residues. Germline CDR1 reads WNHNN; CDR2 reads SYGVQD (reference sequence).

In its sample, this clonotype ranks as large. The chain carries TRBV12-3 or TRBV12-4 and TRBJ2-1; tentative D call: TRBD1 (6 bases). The CDR3 runs 16 residues. Between the trimmed V and J ends, which lost 1 base and 8 bases, there was a span of 18 bases. The CDR3 loop is CASSLGTASLKDEQFF. CDR3 coding DNA: TGTGCCAGCAGTTTAGGGACAGCTAGCCTTAAGGATGAGCAGTTCTTC.

This clonotype was observed a few times. The J gene is TRBJ1-1, the V gene TRBV18; D gene ambiguous. CDR1 is KGHSH, CDR2 LQKENI, per germline. V lost 0 bases and J 0 bases, leaving 5 bases between the germline ends. There are 14 residues in the CDR3. Here the CDR3 DNA reads TGTGCCAGCTCACCACCCAAATTGAACACTGAAGCTTTCTTT. It translates to CASSPPKLNTEAFF.

This clonotype came up a few times. The J gene is TRBJ1-5, the V gene TRBV6-6; D remains unclear. Trimming removed 2 bases from V and 0 bases from J, with 11 bases in between. This CDR3 has 16 residues. Per germline, CDR1 MNHNY and CDR2 SVGAGI (reference sequence). The CDR3 sequence is CASSYPDGISNQPQHF. The CDR3 region has the DNA TGTGCCAGCAGTTACCCCGACGGTATTAGCAATCAGCCCCAGCATTTT.

By sample share, this clonotype is large. The CDR3 sequence: CASSLAEGARSYEQYF. The DNA of the CDR3 is TGTGCCAGCAGCTTAGCTGAGGGAGCCCGCTCCTACGAGCAGTACTTC. This rearrangement joins TRBV7-9 to TRBJ2-7, with TRBD2 as a possible D gene (5 bases). This CDR3 has 16 amino acids. From germline, CDR1 is SEHNR and CDR2 FQNEAQ (reference sequence). V gave up 0 bases and J gave up 0 bases, with 12 bases separating them. The complete variable domain, with remaining parts taken from reference TRBV7-9 and TRBJ2-7, reads DTGVSQNPRHKITKRGQNVTFRCDPISEHNRLYWYRQTLGQGPEFLTYFQNEAQLEKSRLLSDRFSAERPKGSFSTLEIQRTEQGDSAMYLCASSLAEGARSYEQYFGPGTRLTVT.